This is a list of T cell receptor beta chains from one sample in a study of blood T cell repertoires in COVID-19. Data came from immunoSEQ multiplex PCR; TCRdb stores just in-frame clones and leaves some out. Of fewer than 200,000 clones listed, over 70% are singletons. The sequenced material came from PBMCs or T cells enriched from blood (not recorded which). The receptor source for this set is a woman aged 35 to 49 with acute COVID-19. CDR3s include the opening cysteine and the closing phenylalanine or tryptophan. The order of the fields is V gene, CDR3 protein.

TRBV19 | CASTRQAANYGYTF
TRBV19 | CASSAHGLAENYEQYF
TRBV7-9 | CASSLGNLGLEGYTF
TRBV19 | CASSMGGSSSGANVLTF
TRBV2 | CASSDTGSNQPQHF
TRBV19 | CASRTGAGNSPLHF
TRBV5-4 | CASSLEGQGASDTQYF
TRBV6-1 | CASSDRENQPQHF
TRBV18 | CASSPPAPSGEQYF
TRBV2 | CASRGGQAGETQYF
TRBV4-2 | CASSQEEWEGTGELFF
TRBV5-1 | CASSLTGGSYNSPLHF
TRBV3-1/TRBV3-2 | CASSLSQYNEQFF
TRBV24-1 | CATSDSSRTDTQYF
TRBV6-5 | CASRRGQSPEAFF
TRBV7-9 | CASSFRSGRGQETQYF
TRBV2 | CASRTGQGPRYGYTF
TRBV7-9 | CASSSLGLEETQYF